This entry describes one T cell receptor (beta chain). Its antigen is undetermined. CDR1 and CDR2 from the germline V gene are LNHDA and SQIVND (reference sequence). V lost 11 bases, J lost 2 bases, and 28 bases lay in between. The CDR3 loop spans 18 amino acids. This specimen belongs to a study of cytomegalovirus exposure and HLA in healthy donors. Study-wide points: As confirmed in vitro, a few CMV-associated chains were specific for CMV antigens. Most CMV-associated TCR beta chains appeared HLA-restricted in a later analysis. Most TCR beta V segments were productive about 90% or about 30% of the time in an earlier analysis.

It was with 60 Vbeta and 13 Jbeta primers that the PCR ran. The data were produced by immunoSEQ multiplex PCR, yet TCRdb's version contains in-frame clones alone and is incomplete. The sample carries approximately 300,000 clones, just under 85% recorded once. Nominal health characterized the donors when sampled, though unrecorded immune exposures were likely. Sequences were obtained from PBMCs. This sequence joins TRBV19 and TRBJ2-4; D may be TRBD1 (6 bases). This clonotype was obtained from a woman between 35 and 50 years old in good health and CMV-seropositive. The chain's CDR3 is CAHPELHGTLFSKNIQYF. CDR3 coding DNA: TGTGCCCATCCTGAACTCCACGGGACACTTTTCTCCAAAAACATTCAGTACTTC.